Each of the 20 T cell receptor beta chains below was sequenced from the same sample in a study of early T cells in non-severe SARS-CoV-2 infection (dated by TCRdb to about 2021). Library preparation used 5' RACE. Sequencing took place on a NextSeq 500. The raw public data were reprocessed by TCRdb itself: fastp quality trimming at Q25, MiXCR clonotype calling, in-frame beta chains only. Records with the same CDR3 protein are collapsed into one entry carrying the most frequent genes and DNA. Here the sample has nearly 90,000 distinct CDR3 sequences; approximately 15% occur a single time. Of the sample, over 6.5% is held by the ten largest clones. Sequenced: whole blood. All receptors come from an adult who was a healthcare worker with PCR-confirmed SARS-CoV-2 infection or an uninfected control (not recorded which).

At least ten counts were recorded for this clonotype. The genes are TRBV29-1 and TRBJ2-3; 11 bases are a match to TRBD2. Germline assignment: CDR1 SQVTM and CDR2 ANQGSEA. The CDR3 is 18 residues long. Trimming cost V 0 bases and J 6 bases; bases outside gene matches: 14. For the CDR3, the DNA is TGCAGCGTTGAAGACCACGAACTAGCGGGAGTTTTGGTGGATACGCAGTATTTT. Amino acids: CSVEDHELAGVLVDTQYF.

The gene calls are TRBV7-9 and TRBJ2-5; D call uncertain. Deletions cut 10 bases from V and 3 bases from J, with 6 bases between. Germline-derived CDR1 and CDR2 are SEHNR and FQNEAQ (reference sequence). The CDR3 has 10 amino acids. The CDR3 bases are TGTGCCACCATAAAAGAGACCCAGTACTTC. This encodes CATIKETQYF.

The CDR3 DNA reads TGCAGTGCTAGAGATCGAAAACTGGATGGCTACACCTTC. It codes for CSARDRKLDGYTF. This sequence joins TRBV20-1 and TRBJ1-2; D call uncertain. V was pared by 0 bases and J by 6 bases, with 11 bases between. Germline assignment: CDR1 DFQATT and CDR2 SNEGSKA (reference sequence). The CDR3 spans 13 residues.

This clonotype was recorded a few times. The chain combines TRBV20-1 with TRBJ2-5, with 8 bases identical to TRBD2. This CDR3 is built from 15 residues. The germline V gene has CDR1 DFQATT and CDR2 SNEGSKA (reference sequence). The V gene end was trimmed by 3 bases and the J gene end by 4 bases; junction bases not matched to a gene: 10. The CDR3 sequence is CSASSQRESSETQYF. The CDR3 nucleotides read TGCAGTGCTAGTAGTCAGCGGGAGTCGTCAGAGACCCAGTACTTC.

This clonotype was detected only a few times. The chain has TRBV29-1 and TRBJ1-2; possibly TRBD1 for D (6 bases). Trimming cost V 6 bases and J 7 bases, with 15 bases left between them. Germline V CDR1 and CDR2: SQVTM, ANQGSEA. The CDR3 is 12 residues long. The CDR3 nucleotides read TGCAGCGTACCCCCACAGGGAAGTGGCTACACCTTC. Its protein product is CSVPPQGSGYTF.

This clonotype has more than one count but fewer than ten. Written as DNA, the CDR3 is TGTGCCAGCAGTTTACAGGATCTCAATTCACCCCTCCACTTT. Its protein is CASSLQDLNSPLHF. This sequence joins TRBV28 and TRBJ1-6; D is unresolved. Deletions cut 2 bases from V and 7 bases from J, with 9 bases between. Per germline, CDR1 MDHEN and CDR2 SYDVKM. This CDR3 has 14 residues. Based on the CDR3 plus reference TRBV28 and TRBJ1-6, the full variable domain is DVKVTQSSRYLVKRTGEKVFLECVQDMDHENMFWYRQDPGLGLRLIYFSYDVKMKEKGDIPEGYSVSREKKERFSLILESASTNQTSMYLCASSLQDLNSPLHFGNGTRLTVT.

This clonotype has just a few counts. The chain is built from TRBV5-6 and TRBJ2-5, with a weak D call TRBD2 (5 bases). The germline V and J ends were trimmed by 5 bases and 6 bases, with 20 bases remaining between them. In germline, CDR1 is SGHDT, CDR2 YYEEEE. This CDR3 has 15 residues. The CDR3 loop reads CASSFDLPGMKTQYF. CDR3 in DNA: TGTGCCAGCAGTTTCGACCTCCCCGGGATGAAGACCCAGTACTTC.

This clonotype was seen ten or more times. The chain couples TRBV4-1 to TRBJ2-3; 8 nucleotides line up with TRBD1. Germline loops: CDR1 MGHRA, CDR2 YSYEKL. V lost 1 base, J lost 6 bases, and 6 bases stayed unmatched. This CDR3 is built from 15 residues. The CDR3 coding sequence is TGCGCCAGCAGCCAAGGAGGACAGGGCGGTGATACGCAGTATTTT. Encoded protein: CASSQGGQGGDTQYF.

CDR3: CASSQGVAGNTIYF. The CDR3, as DNA: TGTGCCAGCAGCCAGGGAGTAGCTGGAAACACCATATATTTT. This chain uses TRBV14 with TRBJ1-3; the D is unclear. The V end was cut by 3 bases, the J end by 2 bases, with 8 bases between. Per germline, CDR1 SGHDN and CDR2 FVKESK. This CDR3 has 14 residues.

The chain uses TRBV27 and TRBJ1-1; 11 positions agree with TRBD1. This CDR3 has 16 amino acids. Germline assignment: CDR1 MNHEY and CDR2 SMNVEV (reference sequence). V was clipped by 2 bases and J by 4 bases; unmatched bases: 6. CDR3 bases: TGTGCCAGCAGTTTAGCGGGGACAGGGGGTTTCACTGAAGCTTTCTTT. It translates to CASSLAGTGGFTEAFF.

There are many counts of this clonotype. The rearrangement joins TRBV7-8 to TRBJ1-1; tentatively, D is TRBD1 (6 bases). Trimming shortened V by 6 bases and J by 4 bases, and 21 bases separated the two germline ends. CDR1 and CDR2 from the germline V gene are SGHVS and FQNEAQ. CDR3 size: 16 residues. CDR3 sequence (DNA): TGTGCCAGCAGGCCTTATGGGGGCATAGCCGTCACTGAAGCTTTCTTT. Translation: CASRPYGGIAVTEAFF.

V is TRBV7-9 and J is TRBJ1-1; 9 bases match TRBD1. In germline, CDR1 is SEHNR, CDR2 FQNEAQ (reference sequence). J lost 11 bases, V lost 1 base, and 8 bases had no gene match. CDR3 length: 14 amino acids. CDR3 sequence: CASSLGGTGRRAFF. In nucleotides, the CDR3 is TGTGCCAGCAGCTTAGGCGGGACAGGGAGGCGGGCTTTCTTT.

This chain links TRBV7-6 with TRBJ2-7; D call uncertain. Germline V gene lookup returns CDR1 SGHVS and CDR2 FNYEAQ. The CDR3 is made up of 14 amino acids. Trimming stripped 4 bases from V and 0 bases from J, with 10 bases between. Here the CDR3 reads CASSSPGVSYEQYF. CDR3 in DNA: TGTGCCAGCAGCTCCCCAGGAGTCTCCTACGAGCAGTACTTC.

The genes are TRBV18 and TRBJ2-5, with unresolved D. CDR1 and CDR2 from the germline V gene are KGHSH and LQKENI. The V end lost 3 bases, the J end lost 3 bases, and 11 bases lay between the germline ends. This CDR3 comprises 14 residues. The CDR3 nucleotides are TGTGCCAGCTCACCGACGGCAGGTGAAGAGACCCAGTACTTC. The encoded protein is CASSPTAGEETQYF.

This CDR3 reads CASSYNTDTQYF. The CDR3 nucleotides read TGTGCCAGCAGTTACAACACAGATACGCAGTATTTT. The chain couples TRBV6-5 to TRBJ2-3; D gene unclear. Looked up from germline, CDR1 is MNHEY and CDR2 is SVGAGI. V lost 2 bases, J lost 2 bases, and 2 bases lay in between. CDR3 length: 12 residues.

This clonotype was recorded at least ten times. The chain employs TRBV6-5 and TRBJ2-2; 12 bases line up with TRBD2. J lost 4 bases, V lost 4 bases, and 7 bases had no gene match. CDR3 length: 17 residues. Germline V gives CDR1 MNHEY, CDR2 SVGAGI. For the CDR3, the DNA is TGTGCCAGCAGTTTCAGACTAGCGGGAGATATCACCGGGGAGCTGTTTTTT. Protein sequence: CASSFRLAGDITGELFF.

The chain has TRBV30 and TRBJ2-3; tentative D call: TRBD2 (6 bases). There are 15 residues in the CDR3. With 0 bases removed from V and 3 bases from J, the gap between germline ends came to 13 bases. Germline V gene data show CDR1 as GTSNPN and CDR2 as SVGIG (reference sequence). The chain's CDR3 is CAWSVGGSETDTQYF. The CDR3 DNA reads TGTGCCTGGAGTGTCGGGGGATCCGAAACAGATACGCAGTATTTT.

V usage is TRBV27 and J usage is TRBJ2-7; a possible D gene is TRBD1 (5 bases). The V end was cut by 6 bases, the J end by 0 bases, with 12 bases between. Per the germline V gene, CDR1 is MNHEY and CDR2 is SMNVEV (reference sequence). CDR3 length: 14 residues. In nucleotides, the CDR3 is TGTGCCAGCAGCCCCAGGGTATACTCCTACGAGCAGTACTTC. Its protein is CASSPRVYSYEQYF.

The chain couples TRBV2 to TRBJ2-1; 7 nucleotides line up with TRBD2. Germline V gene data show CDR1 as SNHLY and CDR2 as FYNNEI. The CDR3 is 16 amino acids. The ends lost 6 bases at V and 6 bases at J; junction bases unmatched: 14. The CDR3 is CASSLSARGMFNEQFF. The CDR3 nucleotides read TGTGCCAGCAGCCTCTCGGCGCGGGGGATGTTCAATGAGCAGTTCTTC.

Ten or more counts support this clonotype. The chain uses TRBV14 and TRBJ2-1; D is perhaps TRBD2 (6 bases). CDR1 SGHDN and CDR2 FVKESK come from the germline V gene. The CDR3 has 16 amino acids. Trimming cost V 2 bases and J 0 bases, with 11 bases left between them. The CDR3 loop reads CASSQFSGSSYNEQFF. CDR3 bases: TGTGCCAGCAGCCAATTTAGCGGAAGCTCCTACAATGAGCAGTTCTTC. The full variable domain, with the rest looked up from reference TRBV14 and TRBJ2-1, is EAGVTQFPSHSVIEKGQTVTLRCDPISGHDNLYWYRRVMGKEIKFLLHFVKESKQDESGMPNNRFLAERTGGTYSTLKVQPAELEDSGVYFCASSQFSGSSYNEQFFGPGTRLTVL.